This T cell receptor (beta chain) was identified in a study of metastatic and nonmetastatic thyroid tumors. In the study overall: Comparative analysis of repertoires was undertaken across blood and tumor or nodule tissue obtained from malignant and benign thyroid patients. Study-wide results and caveats: Compared with benign nodules, malignant thyroid tumors were reported to have significantly higher TCR beta diversity in both blood and tumor.

On this clone itself: The antigen is unknown.

Authors' data handling: Across clinicopathological groups, CDR3 differences served as the basis for building a distant-metastasis classifier for papillary thyroid cancer. TCRdb reanalyzed the PCR reads with MiXCR. It is TCRdb's table, rather than the study itself, that gives the V and J calls and clone size. Of a few thousand clones in the sample, about 24% were seen once. Germline V gives CDR1 MNHEY, CDR2 SMNVEV (reference sequence). V trimming: 6 bases; J trimming: 11 bases; junction bases outside the gene matches: 12. The CDR3 is 13 residues long. Thyroid surgery was performed in patients who had received no treatment beforehand.

This TCR was recovered from a male donor with papillary thyroid cancer or a benign thyroid nodule (not recorded which). Some clones in this sample may be carry-over from other donors' samples. The rearrangement uses TRBV27 and TRBJ1-1, with 7 positions matching TRBD1. The source material was adjacent normal tissue. The CDR3 DNA sequence: TGTGCCAGCAGACACCGGGACAGATCCGATGCTTTCTTT. It is translated as CASRHRDRSDAFF.